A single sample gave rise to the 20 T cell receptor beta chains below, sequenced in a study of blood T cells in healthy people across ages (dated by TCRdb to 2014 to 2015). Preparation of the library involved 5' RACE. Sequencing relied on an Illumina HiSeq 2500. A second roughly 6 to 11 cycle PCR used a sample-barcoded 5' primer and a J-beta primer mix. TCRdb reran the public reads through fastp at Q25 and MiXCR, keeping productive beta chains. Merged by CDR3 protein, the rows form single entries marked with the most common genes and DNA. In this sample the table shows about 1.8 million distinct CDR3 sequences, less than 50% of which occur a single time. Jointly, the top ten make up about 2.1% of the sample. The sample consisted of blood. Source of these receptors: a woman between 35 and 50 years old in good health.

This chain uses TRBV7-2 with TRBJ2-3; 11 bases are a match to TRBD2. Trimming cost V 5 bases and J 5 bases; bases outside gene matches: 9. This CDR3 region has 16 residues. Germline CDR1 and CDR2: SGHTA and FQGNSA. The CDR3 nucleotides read TGTGCCAGCAGCCCTTTAGCGGGGGGGGCGGGAGATACGCAGTATTTT. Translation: CASSPLAGGAGDTQYF.

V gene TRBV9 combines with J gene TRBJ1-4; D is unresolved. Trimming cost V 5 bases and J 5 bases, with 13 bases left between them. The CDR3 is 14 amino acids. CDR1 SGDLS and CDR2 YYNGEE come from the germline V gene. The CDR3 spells CASSPRMGNEKLFF. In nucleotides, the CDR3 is TGTGCCAGCAGTCCCCGGATGGGAAATGAAAAACTGTTTTTT.

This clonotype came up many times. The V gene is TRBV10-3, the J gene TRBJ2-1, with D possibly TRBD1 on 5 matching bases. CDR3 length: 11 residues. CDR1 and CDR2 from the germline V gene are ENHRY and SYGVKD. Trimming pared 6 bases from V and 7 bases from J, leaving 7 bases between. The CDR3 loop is CAIRGLNEQFF. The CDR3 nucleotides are TGTGCCATCAGGGGGCTTAATGAGCAGTTCTTC.

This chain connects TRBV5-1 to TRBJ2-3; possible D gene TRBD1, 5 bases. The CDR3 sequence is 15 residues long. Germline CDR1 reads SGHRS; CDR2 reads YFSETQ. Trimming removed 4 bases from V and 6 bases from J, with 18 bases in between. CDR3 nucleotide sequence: TGCGCCAGCAGCCTTCAACCAGGGTTCTCGGATACGCAGTATTTT. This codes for CASSLQPGFSDTQYF.

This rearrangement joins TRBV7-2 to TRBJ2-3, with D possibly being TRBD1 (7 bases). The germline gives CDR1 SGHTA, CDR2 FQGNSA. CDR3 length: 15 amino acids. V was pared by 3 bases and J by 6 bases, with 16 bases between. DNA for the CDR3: TGTGCCAGCAGCTTTCGGGGGCCCAGGGGGGATACGCAGTATTTT. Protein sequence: CASSFRGPRGDTQYF.

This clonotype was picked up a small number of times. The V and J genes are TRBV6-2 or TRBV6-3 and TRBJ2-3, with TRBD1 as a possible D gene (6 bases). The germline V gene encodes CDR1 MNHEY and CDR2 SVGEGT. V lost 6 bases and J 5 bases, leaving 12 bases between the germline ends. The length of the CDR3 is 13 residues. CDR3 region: CASRQGWLDTQYF. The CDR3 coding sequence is TGTGCCAGCAGACAGGGTTGGCTAGATACGCAGTATTTT.

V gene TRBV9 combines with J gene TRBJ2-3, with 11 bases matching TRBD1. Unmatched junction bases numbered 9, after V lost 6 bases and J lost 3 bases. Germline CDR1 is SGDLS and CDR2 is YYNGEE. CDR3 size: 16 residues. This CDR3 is CASNVKGTGGTDTQYF. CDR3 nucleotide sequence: TGTGCCAGCAACGTGAAAGGGACAGGGGGTACAGATACGCAGTATTTT.

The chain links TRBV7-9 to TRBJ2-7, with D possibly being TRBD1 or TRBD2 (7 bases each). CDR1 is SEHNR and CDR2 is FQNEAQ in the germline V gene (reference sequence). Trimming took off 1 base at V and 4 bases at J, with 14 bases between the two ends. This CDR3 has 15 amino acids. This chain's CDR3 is CASSLVGGTVYEQYF. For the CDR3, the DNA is TGTGCCAGCAGCTTAGTGGGGGGGACAGTTTACGAGCAGTACTTC.

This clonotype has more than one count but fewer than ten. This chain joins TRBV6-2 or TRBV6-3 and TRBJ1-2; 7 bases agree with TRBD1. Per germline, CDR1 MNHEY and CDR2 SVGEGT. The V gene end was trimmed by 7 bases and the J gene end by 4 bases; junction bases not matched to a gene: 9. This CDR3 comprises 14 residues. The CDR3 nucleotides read TGTGCCAGCACCTTCAACAGGGGTTCCTATGGCTACACCTTC. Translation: CASTFNRGSYGYTF.

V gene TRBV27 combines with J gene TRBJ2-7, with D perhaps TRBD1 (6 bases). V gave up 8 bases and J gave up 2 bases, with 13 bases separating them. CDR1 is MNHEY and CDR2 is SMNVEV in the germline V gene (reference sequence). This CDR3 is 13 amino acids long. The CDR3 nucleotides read TGTGCCAGCGCCCGGGACATCACCTACGAGCAGTACTTC. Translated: CASARDITYEQYF.

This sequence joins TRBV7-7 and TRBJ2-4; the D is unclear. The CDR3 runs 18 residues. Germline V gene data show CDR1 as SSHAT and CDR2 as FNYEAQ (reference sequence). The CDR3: CASFIGSIEIGTKNIQYF. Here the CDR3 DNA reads TGTGCTAGCTTCATTGGCAGCATAGAAATCGGTACCAAAAACATTCAGTACTTC.

CDR3 sequence (DNA): TGCGCCAGCAGCCCCGGGACAGCGTTCGAAGCTTTCTTT. This translates into CASSPGTAFEAFF. The chain carries TRBV5-1 and TRBJ1-1; TRBD1 agrees at 7 bases. Germline-derived CDR1 and CDR2 are SGHRS and YFSETQ. There are 13 residues in the CDR3. V gave up 4 bases and J gave up 8 bases; unmatched junction bases: 8.

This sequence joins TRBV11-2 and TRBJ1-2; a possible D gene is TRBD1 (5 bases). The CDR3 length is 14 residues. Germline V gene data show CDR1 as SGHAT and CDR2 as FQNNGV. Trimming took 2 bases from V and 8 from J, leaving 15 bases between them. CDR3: CASSLSLWDVGYTF. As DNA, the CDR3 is TGTGCCAGCAGCTTATCTCTCTGGGACGTAGGCTACACCTTC.

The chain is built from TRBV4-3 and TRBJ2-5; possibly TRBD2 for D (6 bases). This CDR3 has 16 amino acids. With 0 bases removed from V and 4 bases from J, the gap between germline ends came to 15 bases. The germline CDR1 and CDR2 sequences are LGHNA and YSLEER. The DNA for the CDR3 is TGCGCCAGCAGCCAAGATGGGGCGGGGAGATCAGAGACCCAGTACTTC. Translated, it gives CASSQDGAGRSETQYF.

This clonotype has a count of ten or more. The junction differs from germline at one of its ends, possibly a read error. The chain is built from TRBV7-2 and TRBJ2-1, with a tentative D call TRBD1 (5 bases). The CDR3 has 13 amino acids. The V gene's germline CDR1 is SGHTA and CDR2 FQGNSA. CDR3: CASSLVAGNEQFF. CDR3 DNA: TGCGCCAGCAGCTTGGTCGCAGGGAATGAGCAGTTCTTC.

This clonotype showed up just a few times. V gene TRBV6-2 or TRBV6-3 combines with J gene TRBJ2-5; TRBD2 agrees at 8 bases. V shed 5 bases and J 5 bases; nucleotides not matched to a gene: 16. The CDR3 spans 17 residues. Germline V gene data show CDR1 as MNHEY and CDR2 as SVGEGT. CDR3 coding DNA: TGTGCCAGCAGTACCGACGGCCGGGGGGGCTCTCGGGAGACCCAGTACTTC. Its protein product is CASSTDGRGGSRETQYF.

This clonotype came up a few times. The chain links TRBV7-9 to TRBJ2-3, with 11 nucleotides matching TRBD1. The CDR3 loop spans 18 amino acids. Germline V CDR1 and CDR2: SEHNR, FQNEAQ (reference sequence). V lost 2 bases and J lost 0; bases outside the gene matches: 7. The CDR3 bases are TGTGCCAGCAGCTTACCCGGACAGGGGGCATCTAGCACAGATACGCAGTATTTT. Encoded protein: CASSLPGQGASSTDTQYF.

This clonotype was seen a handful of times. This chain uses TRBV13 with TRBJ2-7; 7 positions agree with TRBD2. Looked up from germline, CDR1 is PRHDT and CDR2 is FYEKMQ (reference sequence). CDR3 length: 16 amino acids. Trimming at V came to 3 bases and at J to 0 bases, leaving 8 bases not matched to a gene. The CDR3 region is CASSFGGTVSSYEQYF. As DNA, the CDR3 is TGTGCCAGCAGCTTCGGGGGGACGGTGAGCTCCTACGAGCAGTACTTC.

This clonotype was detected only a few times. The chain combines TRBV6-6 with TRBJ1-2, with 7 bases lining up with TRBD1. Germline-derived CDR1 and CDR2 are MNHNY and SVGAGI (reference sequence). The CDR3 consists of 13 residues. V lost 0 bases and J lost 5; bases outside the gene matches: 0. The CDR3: CASSYSQGYGYTF. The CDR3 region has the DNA TGTGCCAGCAGTTACTCACAGGGGTATGGCTACACCTTC.

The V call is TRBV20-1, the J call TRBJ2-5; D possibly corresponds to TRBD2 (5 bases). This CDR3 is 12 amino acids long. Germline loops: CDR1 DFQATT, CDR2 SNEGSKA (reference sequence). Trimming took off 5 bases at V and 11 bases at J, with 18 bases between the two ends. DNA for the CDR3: TGCAGTGCTCCTGCGTCGGGGAATGAGCAGTACTTC. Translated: CSAPASGNEQYF.